A selection of T cell receptor beta chains follows, all from one sample in a study of blood T cell repertoires in COVID-19. TCRdb's table, derived via immunoSEQ multiplex PCR, lists solely in-frame clones and lacks some. The sample carries just over 150,000 clones, over 75% recorded once. The sample comprised peripheral blood. Every receptor here comes from a woman aged 40 to 50 with acute or convalescent COVID-19. The CDR3 runs from the conserved cysteine through the conserved F or W. The D gene is left open where the match is weak. Only some rows state a clone size, as once, few, many or a class for expanded clones.

once TRBJ1-1 . TRBV6-5 TGTGCCAGCAGTTATCGGGTGAACACTGAAGCTTTCTTT CASSYRVNTEAFF
. TRBJ2-3 TRBD2 TRBV4-2 TGTGCCAGCAGCCCCAGGGCGAGTCGGGGGGGCGGGACAGATACGCAGTATTTT CASSPRASRGGGTDTQYF
. TRBJ2-2 TRBD1 TRBV18 TGTGCCAGCTCACCGGAAAGGACAGGGTACGGGGAGCTGTTTTTT CASSPERTGYGELFF
. TRBJ2-2 TRBD1 TRBV27 TGTGCCAGCAGTATGCCACAGGGGGCGGGCACCGGGGAGCTGTTTTTT CASSMPQGAGTGELFF
. TRBJ2-3 . TRBV27 TGTGCCAGCATAGGACTGAGCACAGATACGCAGTATTTT CASIGLSTDTQYF
. TRBJ1-5 . TRBV18 TGTGCCAGCTCACCACCAGGGGTGGAGCCCCAGCATTTT CASSPPGVEPQHF
. TRBJ2-1 . TRBV5-1 TGCGCCAGCAGTCTATTAGCGGATTGGAATGAGCAGTTCTTC CASSLLADWNEQFF
. TRBJ1-2 TRBD1 TRBV24-1 TGTGCCACCAGTGATACCACAGGGGTGGATAGCTACACCTTC CATSDTTGVDSYTF
. TRBJ2-7 . TRBV5-6 TGTGCCAGCAGTTACGGGAGAAGCGATACTCTATACTACGAGCAGTACTTC CASSYGRSDTLYYEQYF
. TRBJ2-1 . TRBV4-2 TGTGCCAGCAGCCAAGAGGTGGCGGCTTTCAATGAGCAGTTCTTC CASSQEVAAFNEQFF
. TRBJ1-3 . TRBV9 TGTGCCAGCAGCGCACAGTCAGGGCTCTCTGGAAACACCATATATTTT CASSAQSGLSGNTIYF
. TRBJ1-2 . TRBV9 TGTGCCAGCAGCGTAGACGGAGACCGAGCCGGCGGAGGCTACACCTTC CASSVDGDRAGGGYTF
. TRBJ2-5 TRBD2 TRBV28 TGTGCCAGCAGTTCCCCCCAGGCGGGAGAAGAGACCCAGTACTTC CASSSPQAGEETQYF
. TRBJ2-3 . TRBV7-6 TGTGCCAGCAGCTTAGCTGGAGGCAGCACAGATACGCAGTATTTT CASSLAGGSTDTQYF
. TRBJ2-2 TRBD2 TRBV9 TGTGCCAGCAGCGTAGATCAGCGGGGGGGCACCGGGGAGCTGTTTTTT CASSVDQRGGTGELFF
. TRBJ1-2 . TRBV28 TGTGCCAGCAGTTCGGGAACAGCAAACTATGGCTACACCTTC CASSSGTANYGYTF
. TRBJ2-1 . TRBV7-9 TGTGCCAGCAGCTTAGCGGGGGGAGTCTATGAGCAGTTCTTC CASSLAGGVYEQFF
. TRBJ2-3 TRBD1 TRBV7-6 TGTGCCAGCAGCCTGATGACAGGGACAGATACGCAGTATTTT CASSLMTGTDTQYF
. TRBJ2-2 TRBD1 TRBV5-1 TGCGCCAGCAGCTTTGGACAGGGCGGGGAGCTGTTTTTT CASSFGQGGELFF
. TRBJ2-6 . TRBV9 TGTGCCAGCAGCGCTACAGGGAGCTCTGGGGCCAACGTCCTGACTTTC CASSATGSSGANVLTF